The 12 T cell receptor beta chains below all came from one sample that was sequenced in a study of T cells in Graves' hyperthyroidism and ophthalmopathy. Amplified regions were TCR beta CDR3 sequences from RNA transcripts. The HTBI primer set drove a first-round RT-PCR of the TCR CDR3. TCRdb passed the multiplex PCR reads through MiXCR, listing each CDR3 protein once. The sample shows hundreds of thousands of distinct CDR3 sequences, about 15% of them seen only once. Sequenced material: blood. These receptors came from a woman aged 40-49 years with Graves' ophthalmopathy.

This clonotype was found many times. This chain joins TRBV18 and TRBJ1-2; D gene unclear. CDR1 is KGHSH and CDR2 is LQKENI in the germline V gene. The ends were cut back, 3 bases at V and 3 bases at J, with 8 bases in the middle. CDR3 length equals 13 residues. The CDR3 DNA reads TGTGCCAGCTCACCCGACCCAGACTATGGCTACACCTTC. It encodes CASSPDPDYGYTF.

The chain is built from TRBV28 and TRBJ2-2; D remains ambiguous. Germline lookup yields CDR1 MDHEN and CDR2 SYDVKM. CDR3 length: 15 amino acids. With 1 base removed from V and 4 bases from J, the gap between germline ends came to 10 bases. The CDR3 region has the DNA TGTGCCAGCAGTTTATTGGATCGCAGCACCGGGGAGCTGTTTTTT. As protein: CASSLLDRSTGELFF. Full variable domain (missing parts from reference TRBV28 and TRBJ2-2): DVKVTQSSRYLVKRTGEKVFLECVQDMDHENMFWYRQDPGLGLRLIYFSYDVKMKEKGDIPEGYSVSREKKERFSLILESASTNQTSMYLCASSLLDRSTGELFFGEGSRLTVL.

Comment on this clonotype: A read error may be the cause here, since a much bigger clone is one base away. The gene calls are TRBV27 and TRBJ1-1, with TRBD1 matching 8 bases. The CDR3 has 14 amino acids. Germline lookup yields CDR1 MNHEY and CDR2 SMNVEV (reference sequence). The CDR3 sequence: CACSLLTGGTEAFF. CDR3 bases: TGTGCCTGCAGTTTACTCACAGGGGGCACTGAAGCTTTCTTT.

This clonotype occurred many times. The chain links TRBV6-1 to TRBJ1-5; TRBD1 is a possible D gene (6 bases). CDR3 length equals 14 residues. Germline CDR1 MNHNS, CDR2 SASEGT. The V gene lost 7 bases and the J gene lost 5 bases, with 15 bases spanning the gap. CDR3 nucleotide sequence: TGTGCCAGCACTCTACAGGGCCATCATCAGCCCCAGCATTTT. Translation gives CASTLQGHHQPQHF.

This clonotype appeared many times. The J gene is TRBJ2-7, the V gene TRBV28; D may be TRBD1 (5 bases). The germline V gene encodes CDR1 MDHEN and CDR2 SYDVKM. The ends were cut back, 2 bases at V and 9 bases at J, with 14 bases in the middle. The CDR3 sequence is 13 residues long. The CDR3 nucleotides are TGTGCCAGCAGTTTAGGGGCCAAAATAGTGCAGTACTTC. Residues: CASSLGAKIVQYF.

This clonotype occurred many times. For the CDR3, the DNA is TGCAGCGTTCATGCCGGTACTCTCGAGCAGTACTTC. The encoded protein is CSVHAGTLEQYF. The V gene is TRBV29-1, the J gene TRBJ2-7; no clear D gene. Germline lookup yields CDR1 SQVTM and CDR2 ANQGSEA. V was pared by 5 bases and J by 6 bases, with 14 bases between. CDR3 length equals 12 residues.

The genes are TRBV6-2 or TRBV6-3 and TRBJ1-1; 7 bases map to TRBD1. Germline CDR1 reads MNHEY; CDR2 reads SVGEGT. The ends lost 6 bases at V and 1 base at J; junction bases unmatched: 8. The CDR3 length is 15 residues. CDR3 loop: CASSVPYRGNTEAFF. Written as DNA, the CDR3 is TGTGCCAGCAGCGTACCCTACAGGGGGAACACTGAAGCTTTCTTT.

There are many counts of this clonotype. The chain uses TRBV6-1 and TRBJ2-7, with D tentatively TRBD1 (6 bases). The CDR3 is 15 residues long. The V and J ends lost 2 bases and 3 bases respectively, with 14 bases between them. The germline CDR1 and CDR2 sequences are MNHNS and SASEGT. The CDR3 sequence: CASSERGTPYYEQYF. For the CDR3, the DNA is TGTGCCAGCAGTGAAAGGGGGACACCTTACTACGAGCAGTACTTC.

In this sample, this clonotype turned up many times. The genes are TRBV6-2 or TRBV6-3 and TRBJ2-7, with TRBD1 as a possible D gene (6 bases). Germline V gene lookup returns CDR1 MNHEY and CDR2 SVGEGT. Trimming removed 0 bases at V and 3 bases at J, with 18 bases between. CDR3 size: 17 residues. The CDR3 here is CASSYSTRDTYLYEQYF. The CDR3, as DNA: TGTGCCAGCAGTTACTCGACCCGGGACACGTATCTCTACGAGCAGTACTTC.

To note about this clonotype: Sequence at one end of the junction differs from germline and may be a read error. The J gene is TRBJ2-7, the V gene TRBV18; tentative D call: TRBD1 (6 bases). This CDR3 is built from 14 residues. CDR1 and CDR2 (germline): KGHSH, LQKENI. Here the CDR3 reads CASSNGQSPGTPNF. CDR3 nucleotides: TGTGCCAGCTCCAACGGACAGTCCCCCGGCACTCCAAACTTC.

This chain connects TRBV12-3 or TRBV12-4 to TRBJ2-5; 11 nucleotides agree with TRBD1. The junction had 11 bases not matched to a gene; V was cut back by 6 bases and J by 2 bases. The CDR3 consists of 17 residues. The chain's CDR3 is CASSLGQGGILQETQYF. CDR3 DNA sequence: TGTGCCAGCAGCCTGGGACAGGGGGGGATCCTTCAAGAGACCCAGTACTTC.

This clonotype was counted only a few times. The V and J genes are TRBV27 and TRBJ2-2; 11 bases agree with TRBD1. This CDR3 is 17 amino acids long. The ends lost 1 base at V and 5 bases at J; junction bases unmatched: 6. Per germline, CDR1 MNHEY and CDR2 SMNVEV (reference sequence). The CDR3 coding sequence is TGTGCCAGCAGTTTATTCGGACAGGGGGCACGGACCGGGGAGCTGTTTTTT. Its translation is CASSLFGQGARTGELFF.